This T cell receptor (beta chain) was recovered during a study of shared clonotypes between healthy human individuals. Broader study findings: For naive CD4 cells, 4.5% to 6.5% of clonotypes were shared across a few donors.

From CD4+ cells came CD45RA+ naive and CD45RA-negative memory subsets. In the case of this clone: As yet, its antigen is unknown.

Sequencing was at deep level. Sequencing was performed with immunoSEQ multiplex PCR; in TCRdb, only in-frame clones are kept and a portion is missing. The table lists about 1.5 million clones, under 99% of them singletons, with roughly 0.45% in the top ten. The germline V gene has CDR1 MNHNY and CDR2 SVGAGI (reference sequence). V gave up 6 bases and J gave up 0 bases, with 9 bases separating them. The CDR3 totals 15 residues. This receptor was obtained from a man aged 25 to 40 in good health. The sequenced material came from naive CD4+ T cells sorted from blood. Subset meaning: CD45RA+ positively selected. J is TRBJ2-6 and V is TRBV6-6; D unresolved. Here the CDR3 reads CASSLPLSGANVLTF. The DNA of the CDR3 is TGTGCCAGCAGCCTGCCCCTCTCTGGGGCCAACGTCCTGACTTTC.